This T cell receptor beta chain was recovered during a study of post-analysis software for immune sequencing data. The ends were cut back, 0 bases at V and 9 bases at J, with 15 bases in the middle. This CDR3 is built from 13 residues. The germline V gene has CDR1 DFQATT and CDR2 SNEGSKA (reference sequence). General study findings and limits: Relative to controls, patients had roughly five TRBV segments at higher frequency, with TRBV5-6, TRBV5-1 and TRBV20-1 among these. Multiple sclerosis was associated with a significant reduction in normalized Chao1 diversity relative to controls.

With respect to this clonotype: The target antigen is unknown.

Each TCR beta cDNA library carried unique molecular identifiers. T cells numbering about 0.95 to 10 million gave rise to some 500,000 cDNA molecules. TCRdb fed the PCR reads into MiXCR, producing one record per CDR3 protein. The top ten clones hold 4.9% of a sample with about 770,000 distinct CDR3 sequences, about half of them seen once. Material: blood. The chain employs TRBV20-1 and TRBJ2-7; tentatively, D is TRBD1 (5 bases). The sequence derives from a girl aged 10-17 years with multiple sclerosis. The CDR3 bases are TGCAGTGCTAGAGATGGTGATATGGGGCGGCAGTACTTC. This encodes CSARDGDMGRQYF.